This T cell receptor (beta chain) is from a study of graft-versus-host responses after intestinal transplantation. Produced via immunoSEQ multiplex PCR; TCRdb's table is partial and in-frame only. Of 85,000 to 90,000 clones listed, 80% to 95% are singletons. This CDR3 spans 16 amino acids. CDR1 and CDR2 (germline): MNHEY, SMNVEV (reference sequence). As concerns this clone: Its antigen is undetermined.

This chain joins TRBV27 and TRBJ2-5; 10 bases are a match to TRBD1. The DNA end lines up better with TRBJ2-7; the J call may be wrong. The sequence was collected from a human donor who received an intestinal transplant. The specimen was unstimulated CD4+ T cells sorted from spleen or lymph node cells, collected before intestinal transplant. This CDR3 is CASSSTGTGVRNEQYF. CDR3 coding DNA: TGTGCCAGCAGTTCTACCGGGACAGGGGTAAGGAACGAGCAGTACTTC.